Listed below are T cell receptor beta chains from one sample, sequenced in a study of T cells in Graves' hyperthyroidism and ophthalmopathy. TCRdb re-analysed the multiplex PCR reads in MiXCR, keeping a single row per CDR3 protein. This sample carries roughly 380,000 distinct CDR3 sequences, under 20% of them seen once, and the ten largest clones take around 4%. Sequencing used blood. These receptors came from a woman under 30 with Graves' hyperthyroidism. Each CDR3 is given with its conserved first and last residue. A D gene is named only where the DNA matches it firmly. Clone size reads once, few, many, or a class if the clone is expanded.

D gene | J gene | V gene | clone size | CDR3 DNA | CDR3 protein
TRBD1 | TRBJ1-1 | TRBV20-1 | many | TGCAGTGCTAGAGATCACACAGGGGCCGGGACTGAAGCTTTCTTT | CSARDHTGAGTEAFF
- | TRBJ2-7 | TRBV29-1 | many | TGCAGCGTTGCATCAGGTCAAGAGCAGTACTTC | CSVASGQEQYF
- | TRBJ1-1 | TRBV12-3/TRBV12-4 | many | TGTGCCAGCACCCTAAGGGTCAGGGGGAACACTGAAGCTTTCTTT | CASTLRVRGNTEAFF
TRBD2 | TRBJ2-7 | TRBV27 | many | TGTGCCAGCAGTCCCCTAGGGACTAGCGGGGGGTACGAGCAGTACTTC | CASSPLGTSGGYEQYF
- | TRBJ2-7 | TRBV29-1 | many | TGCAGCTCTAAGACCGGGCCAGGGTCCTACGAGCAGTACTTC | CSSKTGPGSYEQYF
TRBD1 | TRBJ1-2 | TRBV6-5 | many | TGTGCCAGCAGTTACTCGGGACAGGGGGCGGGCTACACCTTC | CASSYSGQGAGYTF
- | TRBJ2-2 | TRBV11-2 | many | TGTGCCAGCAGCTTGCGGGGGCCGAACACCGGGGAGCTGTTTTTT | CASSLRGPNTGELFF
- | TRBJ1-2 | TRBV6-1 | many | TGTGCCAGCAGTGAAAAGGGCTCCCTCCCCGGCTACACCTTC | CASSEKGSLPGYTF
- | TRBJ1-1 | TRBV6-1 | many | TGTGCCAGCAGTGAAACGACAGCGAACACTGAAGCTTTCTTT | CASSETTANTEAFF
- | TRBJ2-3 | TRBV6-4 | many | TGTGCCAGCAGTGAGGGTAGCACAGATACGCAGTATTTT | CASSEGSTDTQYF
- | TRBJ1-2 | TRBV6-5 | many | TGTGCCATTTGGGGGATCTATGGCTACACCTTC | CAIWGIYGYTF
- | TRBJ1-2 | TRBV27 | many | TGTGCCAGCAGTTTAACCCCCGCAAAGGGGCGGCTACGGACATGGTATGGCTACACCTTC | CASSLTPAKGRLRTWYGYTF
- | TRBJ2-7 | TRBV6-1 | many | TGTGCCAGCAGTGAAGGCTTAGGAGGAGGCGAGCAGTACTTC | CASSEGLGGGEQYF
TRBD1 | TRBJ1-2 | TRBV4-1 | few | TGCGCCAGCAGCCAAGTCTCTGGCCCGACTGGACAGGGGCACTATGGCTACACCTTC | CASSQVSGPTGQGHYGYTF
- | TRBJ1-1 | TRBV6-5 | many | TGTGCCAGCAGTCACTCGAAGTTTGGCACTGAAGCTTTCTTT | CASSHSKFGTEAFF